The next 32 T cell receptor beta chains were all read from a single sample in a study of blood T cells in healthy people across ages. Combining a sample-barcoded 5' primer with a J-beta primer mix, a second PCR ran for about 6 to 12 cycles. TCRdb reanalysed the 5' RACE reads using MiXCR and keeps one entry per CDR3 protein. The sample has hundreds of thousands of distinct CDR3 sequences, 25% to 35% seen once. The source material was blood. The source of these receptors is a woman of 80 years or more in good health.

Regarding this clonotype: This may stem from a read error, because a much larger clone lies one nucleotide away. The chain has TRBV5-1 and TRBJ2-5; D may correspond to TRBD1 or TRBD2 (5 bases each). The end of the DNA fits TRBJ2-7 better, so the J call may be wrong. This CDR3 spans 15 amino acids. CDR1 is SGHRS and CDR2 is YFSETQ in the germline V gene. In nucleotides, the CDR3 is TGCGCCAGCAACTTCGGATCAGGGAGAGGTTACGAGCAGTACTTC. Protein sequence: CASNFGSGRGYEQYF.

V gene TRBV27 combines with J gene TRBJ2-5; 13 nucleotides line up with TRBD2. CDR1 and CDR2 (germline): MNHEY, SMNVEV (reference sequence). CDR3 size: 14 residues. With 6 bases clipped from V and 11 bases from J, the junction kept 9 bases outside the gene matches. The DNA of the CDR3 is TGTGCCAGCAGAGGACTAGCGGGGGCTCGGGAGCAGTACTTC. Translation: CASRGLAGAREQYF.

This sequence joins TRBV30 and TRBJ1-4; D remains unclear. The V gene's germline CDR1 is GTSNPN and CDR2 SVGIG (reference sequence). The CDR3 consists of 14 residues. V lost 4 bases to trimming and J lost 5 bases, with 14 bases between them. CDR3: CAWKASLKNEKLFF. DNA of the CDR3: TGTGCCTGGAAGGCCAGCCTTAAAAATGAAAAACTGTTTTTT.

This clonotype was found many times. V is TRBV20-1 and J is TRBJ1-6; D is unresolved. Trimming left V 1 base short and J 6 bases short, with 13 bases between. The germline gives CDR1 DFQATT, CDR2 SNEGSKA (reference sequence). This CDR3 spans 15 amino acids. CDR3 protein: CSARAPGLVNSPLHF. Written as DNA, the CDR3 is TGCAGTGCTAGAGCGCCGGGTCTGGTTAATTCACCCCTCCACTTT.

About this clonotype itself: A much larger clone differs from this one at a single base, so this may be a read error. The CDR3 region is CVSSLLDTDTQYF. In DNA, the CDR3 is TGTGTCAGCAGCTTACTCGACACAGATACGCAGTATTTT. This chain links TRBV11-2 with TRBJ2-3, with D uncertain. This CDR3 has 13 amino acids. Germline V gives CDR1 SGHAT, CDR2 FQNNGV. Filled out from reference TRBV11-2 and TRBJ2-3, the complete variable domain reads EAGVAQSPRYKIIEKRQSVAFWCNPISGHATLYWYQQILGQGPKLLIQFQNNGVVDDSQLPKDRFSAERLKGVDSTLKIQPAKLEDSAVYLCVSSLLDTDTQYFGPGTRLTVL.

This sequence joins TRBV6-2 or TRBV6-3 and TRBJ1-2, with TRBD1 matching over 7 bases. Germline values: CDR1 MNHEY, CDR2 SVGEGT. V gave up 2 bases and J gave up 10 bases; unmatched junction bases: 10. CDR3 size: 14 residues. As DNA, the CDR3 is TGTGCCAGCAGTTACCCAGGGGGGAAATTGGCCTACACCTTC. It codes for CASSYPGGKLAYTF.

This chain uses TRBV11-2 with TRBJ2-2; 8 bases map to TRBD2. J lost 7 bases, V lost 0 bases, and 4 bases had no gene match. The CDR3 loop spans 15 amino acids. Germline loops: CDR1 SGHAT, CDR2 FQNNGV. CDR3 nucleotides: TGTGCCAGCAGCTTAGATCGGGGGGGGAACGGGGAGCTGTTTTTT. Its protein product is CASSLDRGGNGELFF. Drawing the rest from reference TRBV11-2 and TRBJ2-2, the complete variable domain is EAGVAQSPRYKIIEKRQSVAFWCNPISGHATLYWYQQILGQGPKLLIQFQNNGVVDDSQLPKDRFSAERLKGVDSTLKIQPAKLEDSAVYLCASSLDRGGNGELFFGEGSRLTVL.

There are a few counts of this clonotype. The chain employs TRBV2 and TRBJ1-5; 10 positions match TRBD1. This CDR3 region has 15 residues. Germline trimming cut 8 bases from V and 4 bases from J; bases unmatched to any gene: 8. The germline gives CDR1 SNHLY, CDR2 FYNNEI. CDR3 nucleotide sequence: TGTGCCAGCGAGGGGCCGGGACAGGGGAATCAGCCCCAGCATTTT. This sequence encodes CASEGPGQGNQPQHF.

This clonotype was seen repeatedly, ten times or more. The chain has TRBV7-2 and TRBJ1-4, with D tentatively TRBD1 (6 bases). V was pared by 2 bases and J by 7 bases, with 20 bases between. This CDR3 region has 17 residues. Germline assignment: CDR1 SGHTA and CDR2 FQGNSA. The CDR3 DNA is TGTGCCAGCAGCTTAAGTAGCGGAGCAGGGGAGGGTGAAAAACTGTTTTTT. Translated: CASSLSSGAGEGEKLFF. Combining the CDR3 with reference TRBV7-2 and TRBJ1-4 gives the whole variable domain GAGVSQSPSNKVTEKGKDVELRCDPISGHTALYWYRQSLGQGLEFLIYFQGNSAPDKSGLPSDRFSAERTGGSVSTLTIQRTQQEDSAVYLCASSLSSGAGEGEKLFFGSGTQLSVL.

Comments on this clonotype: This may stem from a read error, because a much larger clone lies one nucleotide away. V usage is TRBV15 and J usage is TRBJ2-7, with 10 positions matching TRBD2. Germline CDR1 reads LNHNV; CDR2 reads YYDKDF (reference sequence). The CDR3 runs to 16 residues. J gave up 7 bases and V 5 bases, and 14 bases lay outside the gene matches. The CDR3 DNA reads as TGTGCCACCAGCGCATTCCAGCGGGGGGGCTGGGATGAGCAGTACTTC. It is translated as CATSAFQRGGWDEQYF.

At least ten counts were recorded for this clonotype. J is TRBJ2-3 and V is TRBV14; 7 bases agree with TRBD1. The V segment lost 3 bases and the J segment 4 bases; nucleotides outside the gene matches: 4. Germline V gene lookup returns CDR1 SGHDN and CDR2 FVKESK. This CDR3 region has 14 residues. This CDR3 reads CASSQLGQSDTQYF. For the CDR3, the DNA is TGTGCCAGCAGCCAGTTGGGACAGTCAGATACGCAGTATTTT. The full variable domain, rest sourced from reference TRBV14 and TRBJ2-3, is EAGVTQFPSHSVIEKGQTVTLRCDPISGHDNLYWYRRVMGKEIKFLLHFVKESKQDESGMPNNRFLAERTGGTYSTLKVQPAELEDSGVYFCASSQLGQSDTQYFGPGTRLTVL.

This clonotype has only a few counts. In DNA form, the CDR3 reads TGTGCCAGTAAGGAGGGGTCAACTAATGAAAAACTGTTTTTT. Protein product: CASKEGSTNEKLFF. The chain is built from TRBV19 and TRBJ1-4; tentatively, D is TRBD1 (5 bases). Trimming took 7 bases from V and 0 from J, leaving 9 bases between them. Germline V gene sequence: CDR1 LNHDA, CDR2 SQIVND (reference sequence). The CDR3 is made up of 14 amino acids.

On this clonotype itself: The junction does not match germline at one end; this may be a read error. The V and J genes are TRBV7-2 and TRBJ2-1; the match to TRBD1 covers 9 bases. The CDR3 sequence is 14 residues long. CDR1 and CDR2 (germline): SGHTA, FQGNSA. CDR3 coding DNA: TGTGCCAGCAGCGCCGGGACAGGGCAAAATGAGCGGTTCTTC. Translated, it gives CASSAGTGQNERFF.

V is TRBV7-9 and J is TRBJ2-7; D is tentatively TRBD1 or TRBD2 (5 bases each). With 5 bases removed from V and 2 bases from J, the gap between germline ends came to 16 bases. Germline CDR1 reads SEHNR; CDR2 reads FQNEAQ (reference sequence). The CDR3 length is 15 residues. As DNA, the CDR3 is TGTGCCAGCAGCGGGGACCTAGCAGAGGCCTACGAGCAGTACTTC. Translating gives CASSGDLAEAYEQYF.

Ten or more counts support this clonotype. This sequence may be a read error, since a much larger clone differs from it by one base. The V and J genes are TRBV20-1 and TRBJ2-7, with 13 bases lining up with TRBD2. The germline V gene encodes CDR1 DFQATT and CDR2 SNEGSKA (reference sequence). V lost 1 base, J lost 7 bases, and 10 bases stayed unmatched. The CDR3 extends over 16 amino acids. The CDR3 is CSARGLAGGSYNEQYF. CDR3 sequence (DNA): TGCAGTGCTAGAGGACTAGCGGGGGGATCCTACAATGAGCAGTACTTC.

This clonotype was picked up one time. Possible read error: a much larger clone is one base away. This chain uses TRBV12-3 or TRBV12-4 with TRBJ2-3; weak D call: TRBD2 (7 bases). CDR3 length equals 17 residues. V gave up 2 bases and J gave up 6 bases, with 21 bases separating them. CDR3 sequence reads: CASSLLALGGGSDTQYF. CDR3 in DNA: TGTGCCAGCAGTTTATTGGCGCTAGGGGGGGGGTCGGATACGCAGTATTTT.

This clonotype came up many times. The V gene is TRBV7-6, the J gene TRBJ2-3; no clear D. The CDR3 consists of 16 residues. V lost 5 bases, J lost 0 bases, and 15 bases lay in between. In germline, CDR1 is SGHVS, CDR2 FNYEAQ. The CDR3 spells CASSPQRSTSTDTQYF. CDR3 in DNA: TGTGCCAGCAGCCCTCAAAGGTCAACTAGCACAGATACGCAGTATTTT. Using reference TRBV7-6 and TRBJ2-3 for the parts outside the CDR3, the full variable domain is GAGVSQSPRYKVTKRGQDVALRCDPISGHVSLYWYRQALGQGPEFLTYFNYEAQQDKSGLPNDRFSAERPEGSISTLTIQRTEQRDSAMYRCASSPQRSTSTDTQYFGPGTRLTVL.

A word on this clonotype: Compared with germline, one end of the junction differs, possibly owing to a read error. The chain joins TRBV11-2 to TRBJ2-5; 8 nucleotides agree with TRBD2. CDR1 is SGHAT, CDR2 FQNNGV, per germline. The CDR3 runs to 15 residues. The CDR3 region is CASSLEASGLETQYF. In nucleotides, the CDR3 is TGTGCCAGCAGCCTAGAGGCTAGCGGGCTAGAGACCCAGTACTTC.

This clonotype was counted only a few times. A much more abundant neighbour one base away suggests this may be a read error. This chain uses TRBV7-9 with TRBJ2-5, with D tentatively TRBD1 (6 bases). This CDR3 has 14 amino acids. The V end was cut by 4 bases, the J end by 1 base, with 10 bases between. Germline CDR1 is SEHNR and CDR2 is FQNEAQ (reference sequence). CDR3 DNA: TGTGCCAGCAGCTCTGACAGGACCCAAGAGACCCAGTACTTC. Translation: CASSSDRTQETQYF.

This clonotype came up many times. V usage is TRBV4-1 and J usage is TRBJ1-1, with unresolved D. From germline, CDR1 is MGHRA and CDR2 YSYEKL. Deletions cut 4 bases from V and 1 base from J, with 10 bases between. CDR3 length: 14 residues. CDR3 in amino acids: CASSLGPQNTEAFF. The DNA of the CDR3 is TGCGCCAGCAGCCTCGGACCGCAGAACACTGAAGCTTTCTTT.

Ten or more counts support this clonotype. This chain uses TRBV5-1 with TRBJ2-3; D is unclear. The CDR3 has 14 residues. Trimming removed 1 base from V and 4 bases from J, with 10 bases in between. Per the germline V gene, CDR1 is SGHRS and CDR2 is YFSETQ. The CDR3, as DNA: TGCGCCAGCAGCTTGAGAGGATTTCCAGATACGCAGTATTTT. It encodes CASSLRGFPDTQYF.

This clonotype was observed a handful of times. At one of its ends the junction is not consistent with the germline gene, which may arise from a read error. The chain uses TRBV20-1 and TRBJ1-5, with D uncertain. Per the germline V gene, CDR1 is DFQATT and CDR2 is SNEGSKA (reference sequence). This CDR3 contains 13 residues. DNA for the CDR3: TGCAGTACTAGGAGCGTTAGCAATCAGCCCCAGCATTTT. It is translated as CSTRSVSNQPQHF.

This clonotype was counted only a few times. This sequence joins TRBV11-2 and TRBJ2-5; D perhaps matches TRBD2 (6 bases). The J call is in doubt because the DNA end fits TRBJ2-7 better. The germline gives CDR1 SGHAT, CDR2 FQNNGV. The CDR3 contains 16 residues. This chain's CDR3 is CASSPPGLAHKNEQYF. DNA for the CDR3: TGTGCCAGCAGCCCCCCCGGGCTAGCGCACAAAAACGAGCAGTACTTC.

This clonotype was seen ten or more times. This chain uses TRBV6-5 with TRBJ1-2; D remains ambiguous. Germline CDR1 MNHEY, CDR2 SVGAGI. This CDR3 is built from 14 residues. Trimming took off 6 bases at V and 6 bases at J, with 17 bases between the two ends. CDR3 nucleotides: TGTGCCAGCAGCCCAGGCTGGGTGGACGATGGCTACACCTTC. It is translated as CASSPGWVDDGYTF.

This clonotype was seen more than once but under ten times. Just one base apart from a much larger clone, this may be a read error. This chain uses TRBV6-6 with TRBJ2-6, with TRBD1 matching 8 bases. Germline CDR1 reads MNHNY; CDR2 reads SVGAGI (reference sequence). The CDR3 totals 14 residues. Germline trimming cut 10 bases from V and 2 bases from J; bases unmatched to any gene: 4. CDR3 DNA sequence: TGTGCCACTGCAGGGGGCACTGGGGCCAACGTCCTGACTTTC. It specifies CATAGGTGANVLTF.

In its sample, this clonotype was seen many times. The chain has TRBV4-2 and TRBJ2-3; TRBD1 matches 9 bases. CDR1 LGHNA and CDR2 YNFKEQ come from the germline V gene. Trimming took 1 base from V and 6 from J; bases not matched to a gene: 17. This CDR3 contains 19 residues. The CDR3 reads CASSQAPGQGISLVDTQYF. The CDR3 nucleotides read TGTGCCAGCAGCCAAGCCCCGGGACAGGGTATTTCACTGGTGGATACGCAGTATTTT.

This clonotype was seen at least ten times. This chain's CDR3 is CASSYSPSGDRDDTQYF. The CDR3 bases are TGTGCCAGCAGTTACTCTCCTAGCGGGGATAGGGACGATACGCAGTATTTT. J is TRBJ2-3 and V is TRBV6-5; 9 bases fit TRBD2. V was pared by 0 bases and J by 6 bases, with 10 bases of the junction left unmatched. Germline-derived CDR1 and CDR2 are MNHEY and SVGAGI. The CDR3 is 17 residues long.

As for this clonotype: A junction end diverges from the germline sequence, so it may reflect a read error. The chain has TRBV6-6 and TRBJ2-1, with 9 bases that match TRBD1. This CDR3 region has 15 residues. The V gene's germline CDR1 is MNHNY and CDR2 SVGAGI (reference sequence). CDR3 coding DNA: TGTGCCAGCAGTTACGGACAGGGGCCTTGGGATGAGCGGTTCTTC. Translating it yields CASSYGQGPWDERFF.

Comments on this clonotype: One junction end does not reproduce the germline sequence, and a read error may be involved. This sequence joins TRBV19 and TRBJ1-1; no clear D gene. Germline CDR1 and CDR2: LNHDA and SQIVND (reference sequence). CDR3 length: 13 residues. The CDR3: CVSSIPGNTEAFF. CDR3 DNA sequence: TGTGTCAGTAGTATCCCGGGGAACACTGAAGCTTTCTTT.

This clonotype was found many times. V usage is TRBV2 and J usage is TRBJ2-7, with 7 bases lining up with TRBD1. The CDR3 consists of 14 residues. The germline gives CDR1 SNHLY, CDR2 FYNNEI. Unmatched junction bases numbered 2, after V lost 3 bases and J lost 0 bases. The CDR3 DNA reads TGTGCCAGCAGTGAGGACAGGAGCTCCTACGAGCAGTACTTC. Amino acids: CASSEDRSSYEQYF. Full variable domain (outside the CDR3, taken from reference TRBV2 and TRBJ2-7): EPEVTQTPSHQVTQMGQEVILRCVPISNHLYFYWYRQILGQKVEFLVSFYNNEISEKSEIFDDQFSVERPDGSNFTLKIRSTKLEDSAMYFCASSEDRSSYEQYFGPGTRLTVT.

This clonotype was seen more than once but under ten times. The rearrangement uses TRBV6-1 and TRBJ1-1, with D maybe TRBD1 (6 bases). From germline, CDR1 is MNHNS and CDR2 SASEGT. This CDR3 region has 15 residues. V shed 3 bases and J shed 5 bases, with 16 bases lying between them. CDR3 residues: CASSDLNRVGTEAFF. CDR3 in DNA: TGTGCCAGCAGTGATTTAAACAGGGTGGGGACTGAAGCTTTCTTT.

This clonotype was observed many times. This CDR3 is CASRLQASNQPQHF. In DNA form, the CDR3 reads TGTGCCAGCAGACTACAGGCTAGCAATCAGCCCCAGCATTTT. The V and J genes are TRBV7-2 and TRBJ1-5, with a possible D match to TRBD1 (5 bases). This CDR3 region has 14 residues. Deletions cut 6 bases from V and 0 bases from J, with 9 bases between. The V gene's germline CDR1 is SGHTA and CDR2 FQGNSA.